Presented here are 24 T cell receptor beta chains from one specimen sequenced in a study of CD8+ T cells in alopecia areata. RNA extraction was followed by reverse transcription into cDNA, which acted as the sequencing template. Some clones are missing from TCRdb's copy, which holds only in-frame ones; the method was immunoSEQ multiplex PCR. The sample holds some 130,000 clones, more than 40% seen once. Source: CD8+ T cells sorted from blood, taken at week 0. These receptors all stem from a human donor with alopecia areata.

The table lists this clone with a few counts. The chain couples TRBV29-1 to TRBJ1-2, with D unclear. The ends were cut back, 3 bases at V and 6 bases at J, with 8 bases in the middle. The CDR3 totals 11 residues. CDR1 and CDR2 (germline): SQVTM, ANQGSEA. The CDR3 DNA is TGCAGCGTTGACAGCGGTGATGGCTACACCTTC. This translates into CSVDSGDGYTF.

V usage is TRBV4-3 and J usage is TRBJ2-7; D uncertain. Trimming took off 4 bases at V and 1 base at J, with 14 bases between the two ends. CDR1 and CDR2 (germline): LGHNA, YSLEER. CDR3 length: 15 residues. Here the CDR3 reads CASSPGDRASYEQYF. The CDR3 bases are TGCGCCAGCAGCCCCGGAGACCGAGCGTCCTACGAGCAGTACTTC.

This clone was seen a handful of times. Distinct nucleotide sequences in the sample also encode this CDR3. The gene calls are TRBV13 and TRBJ2-7, with TRBD2 identical over 8 bases. The CDR3 extends over 13 amino acids. From germline, CDR1 is PRHDT and CDR2 FYEKMQ (reference sequence). The ends lost 5 bases at V and 3 bases at J; junction bases unmatched: 3. The CDR3 bases are TGTGCCAGCAGCCCAGGGACTAGCTACGAGCAGTACTTC. It translates to CASSPGTSYEQYF.

Remarks on this clone: One base separates it from a far larger clone, so it is likely a read error. This chain's CDR3 is CASSLVGEGVTEAFF. DNA for the CDR3: TGCGCCAGCAGCTTGGTAGGGGAGGGGGTCACTGAAGCTTTCTTT. The genes are TRBV5-1 and TRBJ1-1; tentatively, D is TRBD1 (6 bases). The CDR3 consists of 15 residues. Trimming left V 0 bases short and J 4 bases short, with 13 bases between. Germline loops: CDR1 SGHRS, CDR2 YFSETQ.

This clone was detected only a few times. The chain links TRBV5-1 to TRBJ2-7; possibly TRBD2 for D (5 bases). Trimming cost V 4 bases and J 0 bases, with 20 bases left between them. The CDR3 covers 17 residues. Germline V gives CDR1 SGHRS, CDR2 YFSETQ. The CDR3 sequence is CASSPRDDHNFSYEQYF. The CDR3 region has the DNA TGCGCCAGCAGCCCGAGGGATGACCATAACTTCTCCTACGAGCAGTACTTC.

V and J are TRBV5-4 and TRBJ1-1; D is possibly TRBD1 (6 bases). Germline assignment: CDR1 SGHNT and CDR2 YYREEE (reference sequence). V dropped 4 bases and J dropped 2 bases, with 18 bases sitting between them. The CDR3 has 16 residues. The CDR3 spells CASSPTPDRSNTEAFF. The CDR3 nucleotides are TGTGCCAGCAGCCCAACACCTGACAGGAGCAACACTGAAGCTTTCTTT.

The CDR3 coding sequence is TGTGCCAGCAGCTTAGGGGTCCCGACCCAGTACTTC. Encoded protein: CASSLGVPTQYF. V gene TRBV11-2 combines with J gene TRBJ2-5; no firm D call. V was clipped by 1 base and J by 7 bases, with 7 bases between them. Germline V gene sequence: CDR1 SGHAT, CDR2 FQNNGV. This CDR3 region has 12 residues.

V is TRBV9 and J is TRBJ1-5; no definite D call. This CDR3 comprises 13 residues. Per the germline V gene, CDR1 is SGDLS and CDR2 is YYNGEE. Between the trimmed V and J ends, which lost 0 bases and 4 bases, there was a span of 5 bases. For the CDR3, the DNA is TGTGCCAGCAGCGTAGACGGGAATCAGCCCCAGCATTTT. Translation: CASSVDGNQPQHF. Supplemented by reference TRBV9 and TRBJ1-5, the full variable domain reads DSGVTQTPKHLITATGQRVTLRCSPRSGDLSVYWYQQSLDQGLQFLIQYYNGEERAKGNILERFSAQQFPDLHSELNLSSLELGDSALYFCASSVDGNQPQHFGDGTRLSIL.

The CDR3 protein is CASSIDREGDYGYTF. The CDR3 DNA reads TGTGCCAGTAGTATAGACAGGGAGGGGGACTATGGCTACACCTTC. The rearrangement links TRBV19 to TRBJ1-2; D may be TRBD1 (6 bases). CDR3 size: 15 residues. Trimming shortened V by 0 bases and J by 3 bases, and 11 bases separated the two germline ends. The germline CDR1 and CDR2 sequences are LNHDA and SQIVND (reference sequence).

This clone has just a few counts. The chain joins TRBV19 to TRBJ2-2; no firm D call. The CDR3 has 13 residues. Germline V gene data show CDR1 as LNHDA and CDR2 as SQIVND (reference sequence). Trimming took off 10 bases at V and 1 base at J, with 10 bases between the two ends. As DNA, the CDR3 is TGTGCCACAAGCCCCCTGAACACCGGGGAGCTGTTTTTT. This gives the protein CATSPLNTGELFF.

The V and J genes are TRBV13 and TRBJ2-5; no firm D call. Germline loops: CDR1 PRHDT, CDR2 FYEKMQ (reference sequence). The CDR3 has 14 residues. The V end lost 6 bases, the J end lost 5 bases, and 16 bases lay between the germline ends. The DNA for the CDR3 is TGTGCCAGCAGACCGGCTCCGACGGAGGAGACCCAGTACTTC. This translates into CASRPAPTEETQYF.

A word on this clone: Other DNA sequences in this sample translate to the same CDR3. CDR3 region: CASSPRTDYEQYF. Here the CDR3 DNA reads TGTGCCAGCAGCCCCCGGACAGACTACGAGCAGTACTTC. The chain employs TRBV7-9 and TRBJ2-7; possibly TRBD1 for D (6 bases). CDR1 is SEHNR, CDR2 FQNEAQ, per germline (reference sequence). V was trimmed by 5 bases and J by 3 bases, leaving 11 bases between them. This CDR3 has 13 residues.

CDR3 nucleotides: TGTGCCAGCAGTATGACAGGGACTCTCTATGGCTACACCTTC. Protein sequence: CASSMTGTLYGYTF. This chain connects TRBV27 to TRBJ1-2, with TRBD1 matching over 7 bases. Per germline, CDR1 MNHEY and CDR2 SMNVEV (reference sequence). The CDR3 is made up of 14 amino acids. V shed 5 bases, J shed 4 bases, and the junction held 7 bases outside the gene matches.

This clone has a handful of counts. One end of the junction varies from germline; a read error may be responsible. The V and J genes are TRBV9 and TRBJ1-3; D gene uncertain. Looked up from germline, CDR1 is SGDLS and CDR2 is YYNGEE. The CDR3 is 11 residues long. The CDR3 reads CASRAGNTIYF. The CDR3 coding sequence is TGTGCCAGCCGTGCTGGGAACACCATATATTTT. Supplemented by reference TRBV9 and TRBJ1-3, the full variable domain reads DSGVTQTPKHLITATGQRVTLRCSPRSGDLSVYWYQQSLDQGLQFLIQYYNGEERAKGNILERFSAQQFPDLHSELNLSSLELGDSALYFCASRAGNTIYFGEGSWLTVV.

This clone was observed a few times. The genes are TRBV18 and TRBJ1-1; D gene uncertain. Germline-derived CDR1 and CDR2 are KGHSH and LQKENI. The CDR3 has 14 amino acids. V was pared by 0 bases and J by 8 bases, with 13 bases between. The CDR3 DNA follows: TGTGCCAGCTCACCACCGAATGGGTATCTCGAAGCTTTCTTT. This codes for CASSPPNGYLEAFF.

The chain recombines TRBV15 with TRBJ2-1; D possibly corresponds to TRBD1 (5 bases). This CDR3 is 12 amino acids long. Germline CDR1 reads LNHNV; CDR2 reads YYDKDF (reference sequence). With 0 bases removed from V and 10 bases from J, the gap between germline ends came to 7 bases. The CDR3 DNA is TGTGCCACCAGCAGAGATGGGGCAGAGCAGTTCTTC. Its protein product is CATSRDGAEQFF.

A few counts support this clone. V and J are TRBV10-3 and TRBJ1-6, with a tentative D call TRBD1 (6 bases). The CDR3 loop spans 13 amino acids. V was cut by 6 bases and J by 10 bases, with 13 bases left in between. Germline lookup yields CDR1 ENHRY and CDR2 SYGVKD. The CDR3 loop is CAIRQGSESPLHF. CDR3 DNA: TGTGCCATCAGACAGGGTTCGGAGTCACCCCTCCACTTT.

V is TRBV5-1 and J is TRBJ1-3; the D is unclear. This CDR3 has 17 amino acids. Trimming pared 0 bases from V and 0 bases from J, leaving 13 bases between. From germline, CDR1 is SGHRS and CDR2 YFSETQ. CDR3 nucleotides: TGCGCCAGCAGCTTGGCGATAGATGAAGGCTCTGGAAACACCATATATTTT. This gives the protein CASSLAIDEGSGNTIYF.

The genes are TRBV5-6 and TRBJ2-3; possible D gene TRBD1, 6 bases. Between the trimmed V and J ends, which lost 3 bases and 5 bases, there was a span of 10 bases. Germline loops: CDR1 SGHDT, CDR2 YYEEEE. CDR3 length: 13 amino acids. The CDR3 nucleotides read TGTGCCAGCAGCTGGACAGACGGAGATACGCAGTATTTT. This encodes CASSWTDGDTQYF.

This clone was found a few times. The V gene is TRBV29-1, the J gene TRBJ2-1, with TRBD2 as a possible D gene (5 bases). Germline V gene sequence: CDR1 SQVTM, CDR2 ANQGSEA. The ends were cut back, 3 bases at V and 2 bases at J, with 5 bases in the middle. The CDR3 is made up of 12 amino acids. For the CDR3, the DNA is TGCAGCGTTGACGGGACCTACAATGAGCAGTTCTTC. Translated, it gives CSVDGTYNEQFF.

This clone was counted a few times. J is TRBJ1-2 and V is TRBV7-9; D gene uncertain. CDR1 SEHNR and CDR2 FQNEAQ come from the germline V gene (reference sequence). This CDR3 contains 14 residues. V lost 6 bases to trimming and J lost 7 bases, with 18 bases between them. CDR3 sequence reads: CASSGVAGLTGYTF. As DNA, the CDR3 is TGTGCCAGCAGTGGGGTCGCTGGCTTGACTGGCTACACCTTC.

This chain joins TRBV27 and TRBJ1-5; D is uncertain. The CDR3 extends over 13 amino acids. Germline assignment: CDR1 MNHEY and CDR2 SMNVEV (reference sequence). V was clipped by 4 bases and J by 2 bases, with 6 bases between them. CDR3: CASSSDGNQPQHF. The CDR3 DNA reads TGTGCCAGCAGTTCGGATGGCAATCAGCCCCAGCATTTT.

The V call is TRBV15, the J call TRBJ2-5, with D unclear. Trimming took 4 bases from V and 1 from J, leaving 7 bases between them. The CDR3 is 13 amino acids. Germline CDR1 is LNHNV and CDR2 is YYDKDF (reference sequence). For the CDR3, the DNA is TGTGCCACCAGCAACGCGGCCCAAGAGACCCAGTACTTC. This sequence encodes CATSNAAQETQYF.

V and J are TRBV5-1 and TRBJ2-2, with TRBD1 matching over 8 bases. Germline CDR1 and CDR2: SGHRS and YFSETQ. Germline trimming cut 7 bases from V and 5 bases from J; bases unmatched to any gene: 16. CDR3 length: 17 amino acids. In nucleotides, the CDR3 is TGCGCCAGCTTCCCGGACAGGGCAAAAAAGCAGACCGGGGAGCTGTTTTTT. It is translated as CASFPDRAKKQTGELFF.